One sample yielded the 14 T cell receptor beta chains listed below, sequenced in a study of OX40 agonist ivuxolimab in advanced cancers. The protocol was immunoSEQ multiplex PCR, while the TCRdb copy is restricted to in-frame clones and leaves out a portion. The data hold 80,000 to 100,000 clones, with about 92% observed a single time. This material consisted of CD4+ or CD8+ T cells sorted from blood, taken in a trial of the OX40 agonist ivuxolimab. The receptor set was obtained from an adult with an advanced solid tumor such as melanoma, head and neck, liver or kidney cancer.

The chain employs TRBV5-5 and TRBJ1-2; perhaps TRBD1 as D (6 bases). The length of the CDR3 is 15 residues. Per germline, CDR1 SGHKS and CDR2 YYEKEE (reference sequence). Trimming removed 0 bases from V and 6 bases from J, with 15 bases in between. In DNA, the CDR3 is TGTGCCAGCAGCTTGGAGGTCGTCAACAGGGATGGCTACACCTTC. Its protein is CASSLEVVNRDGYTF.

The V call is TRBV7-6, the J call TRBJ2-2; D gene uncertain. V lost 0 bases, J lost 6 bases, and 5 bases lay in between. The CDR3 extends over 13 amino acids. The V gene's germline CDR1 is SGHVS and CDR2 FNYEAQ. CDR3 DNA sequence: TGTGCCAGCAGCTTAGCTCTTGCCGGGGAGCTGTTTTTT. Translation gives CASSLALAGELFF.

CDR3 sequence (DNA): TGTGCCAGCGGGGGACAGGGGCAGCAAGAGACCCAGTACTTC. Protein sequence: CASGGQGQQETQYF. This chain links TRBV2 with TRBJ2-5, with 10 bases that match TRBD1. This CDR3 has 14 residues. The V and J ends lost 8 bases and 2 bases, in that order; junction bases with no gene match: 5. The germline V gene encodes CDR1 SNHLY and CDR2 FYNNEI.

The gene calls are TRBV19 and TRBJ2-1, with TRBD2 identical over 9 bases. V dropped 5 bases and J dropped 2; count of bases not matched to a gene: 10. The CDR3 covers 17 residues. Germline V gene data show CDR1 as LNHDA and CDR2 as SQIVND (reference sequence). The CDR3, as DNA: TGTGCCAGTAGTGTCTCTAGCGGGATAACAGCCTACAATGAGCAGTTCTTC. Its translation: CASSVSSGITAYNEQFF.

This rearrangement joins TRBV11-3 to TRBJ1-2, with D unresolved. The ends were cut back, 5 bases at V and 8 bases at J, with 18 bases in the middle. The CDR3 is 14 residues long. Per the germline V gene, CDR1 is SGHNT and CDR2 is YENEEA. The CDR3 sequence: CASSERPAGGGYTF. CDR3 coding DNA: TGTGCCAGCAGCGAACGGCCTGCGGGTGGAGGCTACACCTTC.

The J gene is TRBJ2-5, the V gene TRBV7-2, with 9 bases identical to TRBD2. There are 13 residues in the CDR3. J gave up 3 bases and V 7 bases, and 3 bases lay outside the gene matches. Germline V CDR1 and CDR2: SGHTA, FQGNSA. Written as DNA, the CDR3 is TGTGCCAGCACCTCTAGCGGGGAAGAGACCCAGTACTTC. It codes for CASTSSGEETQYF.

J is TRBJ1-2 and V is TRBV28; D remains unclear. Germline loops: CDR1 MDHEN, CDR2 SYDVKM. This CDR3 has 13 amino acids. Trimming took 6 bases from V and 0 from J, leaving 8 bases between them. The CDR3 nucleotides are TGTGCCAGCAGGGGTGCTACTAACTATGGCTACACCTTC. Residues: CASRGATNYGYTF.

The chain joins TRBV11-3 to TRBJ2-5; D remains ambiguous. The V and J ends lost 2 bases and 2 bases respectively, with 3 bases between them. Germline CDR1 reads SGHNT; CDR2 reads YENEEA. The CDR3 spans 12 residues. The CDR3, as DNA: TGTGCCAGCAGCTTACGGCAAGAGACCCAGTACTTC. Protein sequence: CASSLRQETQYF.

The rearrangement joins TRBV2 to TRBJ2-2; D not certain. The CDR3 has 12 amino acids. Germline-derived CDR1 and CDR2 are SNHLY and FYNNEI. The V end was cut by 6 bases, the J end by 5 bases, with 7 bases between. CDR3 sequence reads: CASSRRTGELFF. For the CDR3, the DNA is TGTGCCAGCAGCCGCAGAACCGGGGAGCTGTTTTTT.

The chain combines TRBV4-2 with TRBJ1-4; a possible D gene is TRBD1 (6 bases). The germline V gene encodes CDR1 LGHNA and CDR2 YNFKEQ. The CDR3 runs to 15 residues. The germline V and J ends were trimmed by 4 bases and 4 bases, with 13 bases remaining between them. The CDR3 DNA follows: TGTGCCAGCAGCCGCAGTCAGGGGCTTAATGAAAAACTGTTTTTT. Encoded protein: CASSRSQGLNEKLFF.

The chain employs TRBV5-1 and TRBJ1-4; D ambiguous. The CDR3 contains 13 residues. Between the trimmed V and J ends, which lost 3 bases and 7 bases, there was a span of 10 bases. Germline assignment: CDR1 SGHRS and CDR2 YFSETQ. CDR3: CASSWAVGEKLFF. The CDR3, as DNA: TGCGCCAGCAGCTGGGCGGTGGGTGAAAAACTGTTTTTT.

This chain uses TRBV10-3 with TRBJ1-2, with 8 positions matching TRBD1. The germline CDR1 and CDR2 sequences are ENHRY and SYGVKD. The trim removed 4 bases at V and 1 base at J, leaving 8 bases unmatched. The CDR3 extends over 16 amino acids. CDR3 bases: TGTGCCATCAGTGTGTCAGGGGGCGCCGGTAACTATGGCTACACCTTC. Its protein product is CAISVSGGAGNYGYTF.

V is TRBV28 and J is TRBJ1-3, with 7 positions matching TRBD1. Germline V gives CDR1 MDHEN, CDR2 SYDVKM. V gave up 4 bases and J gave up 2 bases; unmatched junction bases: 11. The CDR3 consists of 17 residues. The CDR3 DNA reads TGTGCCAGCAGTTCTCCCGCAGGGGGTAACCCTGGAAACACCATATATTTT. Protein: CASSSPAGGNPGNTIYF.

The chain links TRBV7-9 to TRBJ2-7; D could derive from TRBD1 or TRBD2 (5 bases each). CDR1 SEHNR and CDR2 FQNEAQ come from the germline V gene (reference sequence). CDR3 length: 15 amino acids. Trimming took off 3 bases at V and 6 bases at J, with 18 bases between the two ends. CDR3 region: CASSFDFWGSGEQYF. CDR3 DNA: TGTGCCAGCAGCTTCGATTTCTGGGGCAGCGGCGAGCAGTACTTC.